The source of this T cell receptor (beta chain) is a study of blood T cell repertoires in COVID-19. From germline, CDR1 is ENHRY and CDR2 SYGVKD. V lost 4 bases and J lost 7; bases outside the gene matches: 2. CDR3 length: 12 residues. Original data processing: Amplification with reference gene primers provided the estimates of nucleated cell counts. Generated by immunoSEQ multiplex PCR, the TCRdb table keeps only in-frame clones and is missing some. The DNA was the basis for D and trimming; V, J and clone size are from that table. Among roughly 250,000 clones, approximately 86% were seen once, and the ten largest hold 7.2%.

The source is a man in his sixties who had recovered from COVID-19. This chain uses TRBV10-3 with TRBJ2-3; 7 bases fit TRBD1. Sequencing input: peripheral blood. The CDR3 DNA sequence: TGTGCCATCAGTGCGGGACAGTATACGCAGTATTTT. This gives the protein CAISAGQYTQYF.